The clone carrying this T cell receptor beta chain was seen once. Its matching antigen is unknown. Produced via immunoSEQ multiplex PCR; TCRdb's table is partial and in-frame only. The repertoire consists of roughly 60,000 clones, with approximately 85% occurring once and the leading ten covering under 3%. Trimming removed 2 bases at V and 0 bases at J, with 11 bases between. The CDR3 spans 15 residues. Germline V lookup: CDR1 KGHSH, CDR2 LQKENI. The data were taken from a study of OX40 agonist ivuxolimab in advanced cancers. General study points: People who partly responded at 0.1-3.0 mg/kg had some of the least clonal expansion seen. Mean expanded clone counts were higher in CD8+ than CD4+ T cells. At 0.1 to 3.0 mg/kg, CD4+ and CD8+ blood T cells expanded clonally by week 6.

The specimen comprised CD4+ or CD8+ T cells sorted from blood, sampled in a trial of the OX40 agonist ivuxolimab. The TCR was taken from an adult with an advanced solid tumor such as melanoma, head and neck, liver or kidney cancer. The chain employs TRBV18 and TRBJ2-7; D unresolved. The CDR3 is CASSPSGLSSYEQYF. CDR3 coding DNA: TGTGCCAGCTCACCATCCGGGTTAAGCTCCTACGAGCAGTACTTC.